The next 10 T cell receptor beta chains were all read from a single sample in a study of T-cell memory formation after mild COVID-19. TCRdb reprocessed the 5' RACE reads via MiXCR and lists one record per CDR3 protein. This table has hundreds of thousands of distinct CDR3 sequences, about 16% appearing once. The specimen sequenced was PBMCs or a T cell subset sorted from them (not recorded which). The receptors were sampled from a man between 18 and 29 years old who had mild COVID-19 (a few samples of this study predate the infection). Cell type and time point are not known.

This clonotype has just a few counts. CDR3 DNA sequence: TGTGCCAGCAGCTTAGACGCGAATAACTATGGCTACACCTTC. Protein sequence: CASSLDANNYGYTF. This chain connects TRBV7-8 to TRBJ1-2; no reliable D call. The CDR3 consists of 14 residues. V lost 1 base, J lost 1 base, and 7 bases lay in between. The germline V gene has CDR1 SGHVS and CDR2 FQNEAQ.

The V gene is TRBV5-5, the J gene TRBJ2-2; a possible D gene is TRBD1 (5 bases). V lost 3 bases and J lost 5, with 11 bases in between. This CDR3 is 14 amino acids long. Germline loops: CDR1 SGHKS, CDR2 YYEKEE (reference sequence). Written as DNA, the CDR3 is TGTGCCAGCAGCTCCTCGACAGCAACCGGGGAGCTGTTTTTT. It codes for CASSSSTATGELFF.

This clonotype has a handful of counts. The CDR3 sequence: CSASSKQGSGYTF. For the CDR3, the DNA is TGCAGTGCTTCAAGCAAACAAGGCAGTGGCTACACCTTC. V usage is TRBV20-1 and J usage is TRBJ1-2, with D uncertain. The V gene lost 5 bases and the J gene lost 7 bases, with 17 bases spanning the gap. There are 13 residues in the CDR3. Germline CDR1 is DFQATT and CDR2 is SNEGSKA (reference sequence).

A few counts support this clonotype. The V gene is TRBV12-3 or TRBV12-4, the J gene TRBJ1-2; possibly TRBD1 for D (6 bases). With 5 bases removed from V and 6 bases from J, the gap between germline ends came to 13 bases. CDR3 size: 13 residues. In nucleotides, the CDR3 is TGTGCCAGCAGTCGCGGGACATTCGATGGCTACACCTTC. Its translation: CASSRGTFDGYTF.

This chain connects TRBV7-6 to TRBJ1-3; D gene uncertain. Germline values: CDR1 SGHVS, CDR2 FNYEAQ. The CDR3 consists of 15 residues. Trimming took 6 bases from V and 0 from J, leaving 12 bases between them. CDR3 nucleotides: TGTGCCAGCAGTCGAAGCTCGAGCTCTGGAAACACCATATATTTT. It yields the protein CASSRSSSSGNTIYF.

This clonotype was seen a few times. The rearrangement links TRBV20-1 to TRBJ1-4; D is unresolved. The V gene's germline CDR1 is DFQATT and CDR2 SNEGSKA (reference sequence). CDR3 length: 13 residues. The CDR3 coding sequence is TGCAGCTTGGCTCGGGGAGGGTATGAAAAACTGTTTTTT. Translation: CSLARGGYEKLFF.

This clonotype showed up many times. The CDR3, as DNA: TGTGCCACCAGCGGTAGCTCCTACGAGCAGTACTTC. Protein product: CATSGSSYEQYF. The chain is built from TRBV15 and TRBJ2-7; D is ambiguous. The germline V and J ends were trimmed by 5 bases and 0 bases, with 5 bases remaining between them. Germline loops: CDR1 LNHNV, CDR2 YYDKDF (reference sequence). This CDR3 comprises 12 residues.

The table lists this clonotype with a few counts. One end of the junction fails to match germline, which may point to a read error. The chain is built from TRBV15 and TRBJ2-5; D is unclear. The CDR3 contains 11 residues. Looked up from germline, CDR1 is LNHNV and CDR2 is YYDKDF (reference sequence). The CDR3 coding sequence is TGTGCCACCAGCAGAGATGTGGAGCGAGACTTC. Its translation is CATSRDVERDF.

The chain combines TRBV4-2 with TRBJ2-5, with no clear D. With 5 bases removed from V and 2 bases from J, the gap between germline ends came to 15 bases. The germline V gene encodes CDR1 LGHNA and CDR2 YNFKEQ. This CDR3 region has 15 residues. The CDR3 DNA reads TGTGCCAGCAGCGCCCTGTCCGGTATTCAAGAGACCCAGTACTTC. Residues: CASSALSGIQETQYF.

This clonotype came up many times. The chain links TRBV5-5 to TRBJ2-1, with D uncertain. The CDR3 totals 12 residues. Germline V gene lookup returns CDR1 SGHKS and CDR2 YYEKEE (reference sequence). V lost 3 bases, J lost 8 bases, and 9 bases lay in between. CDR3 bases: TGTGCCAGCAGCTATAGGATCGATGAGCAGTTCTTC. Encoded protein: CASSYRIDEQFF.